The rows below give T cell receptor beta chains drawn from one sample of a study of blood T cell repertoires in COVID-19. Method: immunoSEQ multiplex PCR; TCRdb's copy keeps in-frame clones and lacks some. The sample comprises about 38,000 clones, about 88% of which are singletons, and almost 35% rests with the top ten. The sequenced sample was peripheral blood. All receptors derive from a man aged 65 to 85 with active COVID-19. The CDR3 runs from the conserved cysteine through the conserved F or W. D genes are given only for firm matches. A row's size may be missing; if present it is once, few, many or a size class.

- TRBJ2-2 TRBV5-4 - TGTGCCAGCAGCTTGCAGGCGGGCACCGGGGAGCTGTTTTTT CASSLQAGTGELFF
- TRBJ1-5 TRBV2 TRBD1 TGTGCCAGCAAGGCGACAGGGGTTAATCAGCCCCAGCATTTT CASKATGVNQPQHF
- TRBJ1-2 TRBV4-3 - TGCGCCAGCAGCCAAGATCGGGGGGGATTAAGGGGCTACACCTTC CASSQDRGGLRGYTF
once TRBJ1-5 TRBV19 - TGTGCCAGTAGTGGACAGCCCCTTAATCAGCCCCAGCATTTT CASSGQPLNQPQHF
- TRBJ1-3 TRBV7-2 - TGTGCCAGCAGCTTCCGGGACACACGCTCTGGAAACACCATATATTTT CASSFRDTRSGNTIYF
- TRBJ1-2 TRBV29-1 TRBD1 TGCAGCGTCGGACAGGGGGCAATAGGCTACACCTTC CSVGQGAIGYTF
- TRBJ2-1 TRBV9 - TGTGCCAGCCAGGGGAGTGGGTACAATGAGCAGTTCTTC CASQGSGYNEQFF
few TRBJ1-6 TRBV18 TRBD1 TGTGCCAGCTCAGAGGACAGGAAGAATTCACCCCTCCACTTT CASSEDRKNSPLHF
- TRBJ1-2 TRBV6-5 TRBD1 TGTGCCAGCAGTTGGGAGGGACAGGGGGTACGGGGCTACACCTTC CASSWEGQGVRGYTF
- TRBJ2-2 TRBV15 - TGTGCCACCAGCAGAGACGGGGGTGACGGGGAGCTGTTTTTT CATSRDGGDGELFF
- TRBJ2-1 TRBV11-2 TRBD2 TGTGCCAGCAGCTTAGGGACTAGCGGGAGAGGAGTTACCTACAATGAGCAGTTCTTC CASSLGTSGRGVTYNEQFF
- TRBJ2-7 TRBV4-1 - TGCGCCAGCAGCCACTACGGGGGGCGCGTCTACGAGCAGTACTTC CASSHYGGRVYEQYF
- TRBJ1-3 TRBV11-2 TRBD1 TGTGCCAGCAGCTGGGGAGGACAGGGCGGGCGAAACACCATATATTTT CASSWGGQGGRNTIYF
- TRBJ1-1 TRBV9 - TGTGCCAGCAGCGCCGTGCAGGGAAACACTGAAGCTTTCTTT CASSAVQGNTEAFF
- TRBJ1-6 TRBV6-6 - TGTGCCAGCAGTTACGCCAGGGCGGACAATTCACCCCTCCACTTT CASSYARADNSPLHF
- TRBJ2-5 TRBV13 - TGTGCCAGCAGCCCTGGGACTGGGTGGGAGACCCAGTACTTC CASSPGTGWETQYF
- TRBJ1-5 TRBV2 TRBD1 TGTGCCAGCAGTGAAAGGGACAGGGGTTGGAATCAGCCCCAGCATTTT CASSERDRGWNQPQHF
- TRBJ1-2 TRBV2 - TGTGCCAGCAGTGTCGGCAGGGGCTATGGCTACACCTTC CASSVGRGYGYTF
- TRBJ1-5 TRBV5-6 TRBD1 TGTGCCAGCAGCTTTGTAGGGGACAGGTTGCGGACTAATCAGCCCCAGCATTTT CASSFVGDRLRTNQPQHF
- TRBJ2-5 TRBV5-1 TRBD1 TGCGCCAGCAGCAGGAGCAGGGGGTTCAGAGAGACCCAGTACTTC CASSRSRGFRETQYF
- TRBJ2-1 TRBV3-1/TRBV3-2 TRBD2 TGTGCCAGCAGACCAGCGGGAGCCTTTGTGCAGTTCTTC CASRPAGAFVQFF
- TRBJ2-1 TRBV6-5 TRBD2 TGTGCCAGCAGTTCCCCCTTTAGCGGGGGTCGGAATGAGCAGTTCTTC CASSSPFSGGRNEQFF
- TRBJ2-3 TRBV27 TRBD2 TGTGCCAGCAGCCTAGCGGGACTAACAGATACGCAGTATTTT CASSLAGLTDTQYF
- TRBJ2-1 TRBV27 - TGTGCCAGCAGTTTCCAGGGCTACAATGAGCAGTTCTTC CASSFQGYNEQFF
- TRBJ1-1 TRBV19 - TGTGCCAGTAGTAACGAGGGTGACACTGAAGCTTTCTTT CASSNEGDTEAFF
once TRBJ2-3 TRBV28 TRBD2 TGTGCCACCAGGGCCCCTAGCGGTGGACTGTTAGATACGCAGTATTTT CATRAPSGGLLDTQYF